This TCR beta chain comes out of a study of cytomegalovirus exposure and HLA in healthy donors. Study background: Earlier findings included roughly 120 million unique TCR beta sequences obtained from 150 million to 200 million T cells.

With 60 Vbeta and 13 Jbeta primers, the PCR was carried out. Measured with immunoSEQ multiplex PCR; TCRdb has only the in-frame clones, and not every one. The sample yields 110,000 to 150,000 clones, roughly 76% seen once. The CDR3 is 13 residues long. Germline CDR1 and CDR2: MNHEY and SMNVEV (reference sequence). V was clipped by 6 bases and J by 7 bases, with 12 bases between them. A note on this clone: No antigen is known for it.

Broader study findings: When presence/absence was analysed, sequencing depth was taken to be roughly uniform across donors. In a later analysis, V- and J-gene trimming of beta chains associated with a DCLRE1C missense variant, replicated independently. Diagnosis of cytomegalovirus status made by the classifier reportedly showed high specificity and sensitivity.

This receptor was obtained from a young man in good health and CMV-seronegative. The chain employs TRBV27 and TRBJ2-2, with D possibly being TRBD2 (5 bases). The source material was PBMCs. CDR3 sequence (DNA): TGTGCCAGCAGCCCAACACGGGGCGGGGAGCTGTTTTTT. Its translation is CASSPTRGGELFF.